Listed below are T cell receptor beta chains from one sample, sequenced in a study of human T cells and chemical hapten exposure. MiXCR, applied by TCRdb to the RACE reads, yields one record per CDR3 protein. Seen here are under 200,000 distinct CDR3 sequences, around 15% observed once, and the top ten hold 1.7%. Sample: whole blood, taken in connection with sensitization to the hapten diphenylcyclopropenone (DPC). These receptors came from a woman aged 25 to 39 with alopecia areata. Some clones in this sample may be carry-over from other donors' samples. Both conserved end residues are part of each CDR3. The order of the fields is clone size, J gene, D gene, V gene, CDR3 DNA, CDR3 protein. The D gene is left open where the match is weak. The size field is filled for only some rows; it gives once, few, many or a size class.

clone_size: -
j_call: TRBJ1-1
d_call: TRBD1
v_call: TRBV28
cdr3_nt: TGTGCCAGCAGTGAGACAGGGTTGAACACTGAAGCTTTCTTT
cdr3_aa: CASSETGLNTEAFF

clone_size: few
j_call: TRBJ2-3
d_call: TRBD1
v_call: TRBV18
cdr3_nt: TGTGCCAGCTCGGCCCGGGACAGGGGAATGGTAGATACGCAGTATTTT
cdr3_aa: CASSARDRGMVDTQYF

clone_size: few
j_call: TRBJ2-1
d_call: TRBD2
v_call: TRBV9
cdr3_nt: TGTGCCAGCAGCTCAACTAGCGGGGGGTTCTATGAGCAGTTCTTC
cdr3_aa: CASSSTSGGFYEQFF

clone_size: -
j_call: TRBJ2-1
d_call: TRBD2
v_call: TRBV7-6
cdr3_nt: TGTGCCAGCAGCTTGGTGACTAGCGGGAGAAGTAATGAGCAGTTCTTC
cdr3_aa: CASSLVTSGRSNEQFF

clone_size: -
j_call: TRBJ2-3
d_call: TRBD2
v_call: TRBV7-9
cdr3_nt: TGTGCCAGCAGCTCTACCCGGACTAGCCCTAGCACAGATACGCAGTATTTT
cdr3_aa: CASSSTRTSPSTDTQYF

clone_size: -
j_call: TRBJ1-1
d_call: TRBD1
v_call: TRBV12-5
cdr3_nt: TGTGCTAGTGGTTTGGGGACAGGGGAGAACACTGAAGCTTTCTTT
cdr3_aa: CASGLGTGENTEAFF

clone_size: -
j_call: TRBJ2-2
d_call: TRBD1
v_call: TRBV24-1
cdr3_nt: TGTGCCACCAGTGACCGGGACAGGACGTACACCGGGGAGCTGTTTTTT
cdr3_aa: CATSDRDRTYTGELFF

clone_size: many
j_call: TRBJ2-1
d_call: -
v_call: TRBV4-3
cdr3_nt: TGCGCCAGCAGCCAGCACCGTAATGAGCAGTTCTTC
cdr3_aa: CASSQHRNEQFF

clone_size: -
j_call: TRBJ1-5
d_call: -
v_call: TRBV7-8
cdr3_nt: TGTGCCAGCAGCTTAGGCGTCCAGGGCTCGAATCAGCCCCAGCATTTT
cdr3_aa: CASSLGVQGSNQPQHF

clone_size: -
j_call: TRBJ2-3
d_call: TRBD2
v_call: TRBV7-9
cdr3_nt: TGTGCCAGCAGTTATAGCGGGAGACCAGGAGATACGCAGTATTTT
cdr3_aa: CASSYSGRPGDTQYF

clone_size: many
j_call: TRBJ2-1
d_call: -
v_call: TRBV28
cdr3_nt: TGTGCCAGCAGTTTTTACACTAGCATAAACAATGAGCAGTTCTTC
cdr3_aa: CASSFYTSINNEQFF

clone_size: -
j_call: TRBJ1-1
d_call: -
v_call: TRBV28
cdr3_nt: TGTGCCAGCAGCCCCGGGACAACGAACACTGAAGCTTTCTTT
cdr3_aa: CASSPGTTNTEAFF

clone_size: many
j_call: TRBJ2-2
d_call: -
v_call: TRBV7-2
cdr3_nt: TGTGCCAGCAGCTTCTGGGGAGGGGAGCTGTTTTTT
cdr3_aa: CASSFWGGELFF

clone_size: few
j_call: TRBJ2-7
d_call: TRBD1
v_call: TRBV11-1
cdr3_nt: TGTGCCAGCAGTCATACTACAGGGGGATCCTACGAGCAGTACTTC
cdr3_aa: CASSHTTGGSYEQYF